The 16 T cell receptor beta chains given below trace back to one sample, sequenced in a study of patients and donors after allogeneic stem cell transplantation (dated by TCRdb to 2018 to 2021). The library was produced with RT-PCR. Sequencing was carried out with a NextSeq 550. TCRdb trimmed the raw reads at Q25, called clones with MiXCR and kept productive beta chains. Records with the same CDR3 protein are collapsed into one entry carrying the most frequent genes and DNA. This sample comprises some 200,000 distinct CDR3 sequences, roughly two fifths of them detected only once. The top ten constitute around 35% of the sample. Sequencing was carried out using blood, either unsorted or a sorted T cell fraction (not recorded which). The receptor set was obtained from a human donor who was either an allogeneic HSCT recipient or a stem cell or donor lymphocyte infusion donor (not recorded which). It is not recorded whose cells these are; they may come from a transplant donor.

This clonotype showed up just a few times. The chain employs TRBV9 and TRBJ1-6; 7 bases match TRBD1. The germline V gene encodes CDR1 SGDLS and CDR2 YYNGEE. The CDR3 runs to 14 residues. J was trimmed by 7 bases and V by 3 bases; bases with no gene match: 4. The CDR3 reads CASSAGQENSPLHF. In DNA form, the CDR3 reads TGTGCCAGCAGCGCAGGACAGGAGAATTCACCCCTCCACTTT.

The gene calls are TRBV27 and TRBJ2-1; TRBD2 is a possible D gene (5 bases). Trimming pared 3 bases from V and 13 bases from J, leaving 16 bases between. The germline V gene encodes CDR1 MNHEY and CDR2 SMNVEV (reference sequence). The CDR3 is made up of 13 amino acids. The DNA of the CDR3 is TGTGCCAGCAGTTTTTCCTCAGCGGTGGACCAGTTCTTC. This sequence encodes CASSFSSAVDQFF.

This clonotype was recorded a few times. The chain is built from TRBV12-3 or TRBV12-4 and TRBJ1-2; 7 nucleotides align to TRBD1. CDR3 length equals 17 residues. With 6 bases clipped from V and 0 bases from J, the junction kept 13 bases outside the gene matches. In DNA form, the CDR3 reads TGTGCCAGCAGCCCCCGCCCCCGACAGGGAGCTAACTATGGCTACACCTTC. Translation gives CASSPRPRQGANYGYTF.

The rearrangement links TRBV5-4 to TRBJ2-3, with D tentatively TRBD1 (6 bases). CDR1 and CDR2 from the germline V gene are SGHNT and YYREEE (reference sequence). The CDR3 extends over 13 amino acids. V was clipped by 5 bases and J by 6 bases, with 13 bases between them. The CDR3, as DNA: TGTGCCAGCAGAGTAACAGGGACGGATACGCAGTATTTT. It codes for CASRVTGTDTQYF.

This clonotype was picked up a small number of times. V and J are TRBV10-3 and TRBJ1-5; D is perhaps TRBD1 (6 bases). The length of the CDR3 is 16 residues. V was trimmed by 8 bases and J by 1 base, leaving 18 bases between them. Germline-derived CDR1 and CDR2 are ENHRY and SYGVKD. The CDR3 region has the DNA TGTGCCATCCAATCGGGACACGGGGGCAGCAATCAGCCCCAGCATTTT. This gives the protein CAIQSGHGGSNQPQHF.

This chain joins TRBV12-3 or TRBV12-4 and TRBJ2-1; TRBD1 is a possible D gene (6 bases). Trimming took 5 bases from V and 6 from J, leaving 17 bases between them. There are 15 residues in the CDR3. The CDR3 sequence is CASSTTRQAGNEQFF. The CDR3 DNA reads TGTGCCAGCAGTACCACTAGACAGGCAGGCAATGAGCAGTTCTTC.

This sequence joins TRBV2 and TRBJ1-4; perhaps TRBD1 as D (5 bases). The CDR3 runs to 14 residues. Trimming stripped 5 bases from V and 7 bases from J, with 14 bases between. Per germline, CDR1 SNHLY and CDR2 FYNNEI. The CDR3 sequence is CASSTGTLAEKLFF. The CDR3 nucleotides read TGTGCCAGCAGTACCGGGACTCTCGCTGAAAAACTGTTTTTT.

The V and J genes are TRBV7-6 and TRBJ2-3; 11 nucleotides align to TRBD2. This CDR3 has 17 amino acids. V was clipped by 5 bases and J by 7 bases; unmatched bases: 14. CDR1 is SGHVS and CDR2 is FNYEAQ in the germline V gene. The CDR3 spells CASSLIAGGPGVHTQYF. The CDR3 region has the DNA TGTGCCAGCAGCCTTATAGCGGGAGGGCCGGGAGTACATACGCAGTATTTT.

This clonotype was detected only a few times. The chain couples TRBV7-2 to TRBJ1-5, with D possibly matching TRBD1 (5 bases). Germline CDR1 SGHTA, CDR2 FQGNSA. Trimming pared 3 bases from V and 16 bases from J, leaving 19 bases between. The CDR3 sequence is 13 residues long. The CDR3 DNA is TGTGCCAGCAGCTTTGAACCCGGGACGGCCGTTCATTTT. Protein: CASSFEPGTAVHF.

This clonotype was observed a few times. The chain recombines TRBV5-5 with TRBJ2-7; the D gene could be TRBD1 or TRBD2 (5 bases each). Trimming took 4 bases from V and 3 from J, leaving 17 bases between them. Germline V lookup: CDR1 SGHKS, CDR2 YYEKEE (reference sequence). This CDR3 has 15 residues. CDR3 bases: TGTGCCAGCAGCCCTACAACAGGACTCGACTACGAGCAGTACTTC. Its protein product is CASSPTTGLDYEQYF.

The chain joins TRBV20-1 to TRBJ1-2; the D is unclear. The CDR3 has 14 amino acids. Germline V gives CDR1 DFQATT, CDR2 SNEGSKA (reference sequence). Trimming left V 2 bases short and J 9 bases short, with 19 bases between. Here the CDR3 DNA reads TGCAGTGCTAGACTGCTGGACCCGCACTGGAGCTACACCTTC. Translating it yields CSARLLDPHWSYTF.

CDR3 nucleotides: TGCAGTCAGGCGGGACAGCCCTTGAACACTGAAGCTTTCTTT. Amino acid sequence: CSQAGQPLNTEAFF. V gene TRBV20-1 combines with J gene TRBJ1-1; 7 positions agree with TRBD1. Germline assignment: CDR1 DFQATT and CDR2 SNEGSKA (reference sequence). The V segment lost 8 bases and the J segment 0 bases; nucleotides outside the gene matches: 9. This CDR3 is 14 amino acids long.

This clonotype was counted between two and nine times. This chain links TRBV12-3 or TRBV12-4 with TRBJ1-2; D may be TRBD1 (6 bases). Trimming pared 5 bases from V and 5 bases from J, leaving 12 bases between. The CDR3 covers 13 residues. CDR3 sequence (DNA): TGTGCCAGCAGTATTGACCAGGGGTATGGCTACACCTTC. It is translated as CASSIDQGYGYTF.

The V and J genes are TRBV29-1 and TRBJ1-2; possible D gene TRBD1, 5 bases. CDR1 is SQVTM, CDR2 ANQGSEA, per germline. The CDR3 runs 16 residues. CDR3 coding DNA: TGCAGGCTAAACTACGGGATTAGACAGACTAACTATGGCTACACCTTC. Translating it yields CRLNYGIRQTNYGYTF.

In its sample, this clonotype was seen a few times. The rearrangement links TRBV3-1 to TRBJ1-1; D not certain. V dropped 5 bases and J dropped 4 bases, with 14 bases sitting between them. This CDR3 is built from 14 residues. Germline lookup yields CDR1 LGHDT and CDR2 YNNKEL (reference sequence). The DNA of the CDR3 is TGTGCCAGCAGCGCTAAGACGGCTCTCACTGAAGCTTTCTTT. This encodes CASSAKTALTEAFF.

A few counts support this clonotype. This chain connects TRBV12-3 or TRBV12-4 to TRBJ1-2, with 7 bases that match TRBD1. V lost 5 bases and J lost 4; bases outside the gene matches: 10. CDR3 length: 15 residues. DNA of the CDR3: TGTGCCAGCAGTAATACCGGGACAGCAGTCTATGGCTACACCTTC. It translates to CASSNTGTAVYGYTF.